This T cell receptor (beta chain) was obtained from a study of blood T cell repertoires in COVID-19. The V gene lost 4 bases and the J gene lost 5 bases, with 18 bases spanning the gap. CDR1 LNHDA and CDR2 SQIVND come from the germline V gene (reference sequence). The CDR3 consists of 15 residues. Method: immunoSEQ multiplex PCR; TCRdb's copy keeps in-frame clones and lacks some. The sample has 110,000 or so clones; 85% are singletons. The chain is built from TRBV19 and TRBJ2-7; D possibly corresponds to TRBD1 (6 bases). The origin of this receptor is a human donor in a cohort sampled during active COVID-19. Sequenced input: peripheral blood. The DNA of the CDR3 is TGTGCCAGTAGTAGTAGACAGGATAAAGGGAACGAGCAGTACTTC. It codes for CASSSRQDKGNEQYF.